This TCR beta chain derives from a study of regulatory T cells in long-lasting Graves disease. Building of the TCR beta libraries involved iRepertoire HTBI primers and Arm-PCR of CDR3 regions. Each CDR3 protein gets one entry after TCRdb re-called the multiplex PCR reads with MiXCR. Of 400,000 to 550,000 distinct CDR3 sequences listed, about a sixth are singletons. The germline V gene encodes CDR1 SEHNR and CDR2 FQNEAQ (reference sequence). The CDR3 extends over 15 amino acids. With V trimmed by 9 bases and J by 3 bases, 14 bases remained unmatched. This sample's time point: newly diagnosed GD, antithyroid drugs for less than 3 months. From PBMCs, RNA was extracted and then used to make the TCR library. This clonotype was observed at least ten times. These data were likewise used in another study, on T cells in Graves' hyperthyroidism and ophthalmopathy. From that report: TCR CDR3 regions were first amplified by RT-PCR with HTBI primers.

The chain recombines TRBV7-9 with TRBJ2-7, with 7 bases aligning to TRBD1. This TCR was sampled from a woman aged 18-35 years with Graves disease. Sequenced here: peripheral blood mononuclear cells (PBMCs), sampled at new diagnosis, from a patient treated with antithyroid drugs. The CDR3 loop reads CARHTPDRVHYEQYF. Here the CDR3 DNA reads TGTGCCAGACACACCCCTGACAGGGTCCACTACGAGCAGTACTTC. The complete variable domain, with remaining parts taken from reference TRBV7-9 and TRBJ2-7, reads DTGVSQNPRHKITKRGQNVTFRCDPISEHNRLYWYRQTLGQGPEFLTYFQNEAQLEKSRLLSDRFSAERPKGSFSTLEIQRTEQGDSAMYLCARHTPDRVHYEQYFGPGTRLTVT.